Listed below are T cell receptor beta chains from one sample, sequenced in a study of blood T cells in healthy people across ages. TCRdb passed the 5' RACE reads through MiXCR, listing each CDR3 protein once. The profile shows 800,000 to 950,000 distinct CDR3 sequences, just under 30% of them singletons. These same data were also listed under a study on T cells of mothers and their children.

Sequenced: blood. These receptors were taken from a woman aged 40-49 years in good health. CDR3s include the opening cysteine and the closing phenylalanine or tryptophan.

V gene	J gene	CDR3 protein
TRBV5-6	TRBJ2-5	CASSLILAGFQETQYF
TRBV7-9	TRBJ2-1	CASSLVGLVEQFF
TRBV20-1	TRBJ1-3	CSARDRTGTGNTIYF
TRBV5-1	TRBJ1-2	CASSLKASRAYGYTF
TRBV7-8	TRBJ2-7	CASSLAQGINYEQYF
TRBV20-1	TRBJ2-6	CSAGQGSTGANVLTF
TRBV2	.	CASSNSLGTHEQYF
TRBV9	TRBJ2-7	CASSAGTGSTYEQYF
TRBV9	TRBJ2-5	CASSVDSDQGETQYF
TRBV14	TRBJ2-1	CASSQDFLDRGRTSSYNEQFF
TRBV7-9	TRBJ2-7	CASSLETTSYEQYF
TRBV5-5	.	CASTLSNQLYHEQYF
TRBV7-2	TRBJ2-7	CANSLGRPSGRSYEQYF
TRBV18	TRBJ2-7	CASSNWDSEQYF
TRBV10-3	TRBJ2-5	CAISNPPGTVSGETQYF
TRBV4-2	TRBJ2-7	CASSQAGDFYEQYF
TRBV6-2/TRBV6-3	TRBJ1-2	CASSPATGGSLVYGYTF
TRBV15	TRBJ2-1	CATSSGGLAGEQFF
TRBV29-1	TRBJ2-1	CSVDRPVGQFF
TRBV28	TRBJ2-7	CASNLPQGGEQYF
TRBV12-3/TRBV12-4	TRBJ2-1	CASIRRQEQFF
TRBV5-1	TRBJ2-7	CASSPDLFQSEQYF
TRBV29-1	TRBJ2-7	CSVRTGEVYEQYF
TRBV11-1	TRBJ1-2	CASSFRAYSPMGGYTF
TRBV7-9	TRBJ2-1	CASTAVLDSYNEQFF
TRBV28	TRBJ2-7	CASMGPFYEQYF
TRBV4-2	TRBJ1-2	CASSQEEGTRFVGYTF
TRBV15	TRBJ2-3	CATSRASRSDTQYF
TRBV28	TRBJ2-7	CASSFTSGSYF
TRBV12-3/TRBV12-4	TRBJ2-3	CASSPGEGADTQYF
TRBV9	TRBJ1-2	CASSGLRGYTF
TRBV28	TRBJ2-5	CASGSAGRYRETQYF
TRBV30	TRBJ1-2	CAWTGDRDLGYTF
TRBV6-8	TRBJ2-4	CASCSGAYNEQYF
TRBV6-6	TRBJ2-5	CASTLAGGRGQETQYF
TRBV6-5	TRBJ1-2	CASREDSRNYGYTF
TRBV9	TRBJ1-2	CASSVDGGGNYGYTF
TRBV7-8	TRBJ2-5	CASSLRTLGWETQYF
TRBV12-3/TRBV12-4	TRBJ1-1	CASSPGQGPQNTEAFF
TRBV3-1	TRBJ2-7	CASSSWGQGTEEQYF
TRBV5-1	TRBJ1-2	CASSLGDSLDGYTF
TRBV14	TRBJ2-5	CASSQDRSGGAPWTQYF
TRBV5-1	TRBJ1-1	CASSLDGHTPNTEAFF
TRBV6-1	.	CASSESVTLIPSSYNEQYF
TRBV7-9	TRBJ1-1	CASSLRRARVRTEAFF
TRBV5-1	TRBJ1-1	CASSFGTMNTEAFF
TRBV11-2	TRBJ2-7	CASSLGWVQYF
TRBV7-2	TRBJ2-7	CASSLVAGDYEQYF
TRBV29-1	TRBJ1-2	CSVGNPGQGSGYTF
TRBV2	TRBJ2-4	CASSEQPPGTGNIQYF
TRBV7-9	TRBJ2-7	CASSLKGAGEQYF
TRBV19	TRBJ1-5	CASSMNSNQPQHF
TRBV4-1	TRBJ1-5	CASSQDRTAKQPQHF